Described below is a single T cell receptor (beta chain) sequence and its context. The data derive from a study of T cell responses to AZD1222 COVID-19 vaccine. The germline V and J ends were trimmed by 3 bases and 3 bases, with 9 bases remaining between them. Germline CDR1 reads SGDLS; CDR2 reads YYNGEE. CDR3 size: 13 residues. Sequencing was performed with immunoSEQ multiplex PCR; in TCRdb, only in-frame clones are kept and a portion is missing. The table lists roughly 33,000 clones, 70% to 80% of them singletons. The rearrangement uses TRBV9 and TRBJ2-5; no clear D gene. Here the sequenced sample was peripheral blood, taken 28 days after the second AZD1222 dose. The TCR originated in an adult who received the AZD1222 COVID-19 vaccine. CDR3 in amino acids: CASSGENKETQYF. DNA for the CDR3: TGTGCCAGCAGCGGAGAGAATAAAGAGACCCAGTACTTC. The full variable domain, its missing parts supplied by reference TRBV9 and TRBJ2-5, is DSGVTQTPKHLITATGQRVTLRCSPRSGDLSVYWYQQSLDQGLQFLIQYYNGEERAKGNILERFSAQQFPDLHSELNLSSLELGDSALYFCASSGENKETQYFGPGTRLLVL.